These 18 T cell receptor beta chains share one sample of origin, sequenced in a study of T cells in Graves' hyperthyroidism and ophthalmopathy. Regions amplified from RNA transcripts were the TCR beta CDR3 regions. A first-round RT-PCR of the TCR CDR3 used the HTBI primer set. MiXCR was run by TCRdb on the multiplex PCR reads, yielding one entry per CDR3 protein. This table holds approximately 420,000 distinct CDR3 sequences, just under 15% found once. The sample taken for sequencing was blood. Source of these receptors: a woman aged 25 to 39 with Graves' hyperthyroidism.

Note on this clonotype: A much larger clone lies one base from this, so it may be a read error. This chain connects TRBV3-1 to TRBJ1-4; 7 bases agree with TRBD1. Trimming removed 4 bases from V and 6 bases from J; junction bases left unmatched: 11. CDR1 LGHDT and CDR2 YNNKEL come from the germline V gene (reference sequence). CDR3 length equals 16 residues. The CDR3 coding sequence is TGTGCCAGCAGCCGTAACGGACAGGAGGGTGATGAAAAACTGTTTTTT. Its protein is CASSRNGQEGDEKLFF.

In its sample, this clonotype was seen many times. The J gene is TRBJ1-1, the V gene TRBV18, with D perhaps TRBD1 (5 bases). Germline V gene sequence: CDR1 KGHSH, CDR2 LQKENI. Deletions cut 3 bases from V and 6 bases from J, with 11 bases between. CDR3 length equals 13 residues. CDR3 nucleotides: TGTGCCAGCTCACCCGAGACAGTTGCTGAAGCTTTCTTT. It encodes CASSPETVAEAFF.

This clonotype was seen repeatedly, ten times or more. The chain is built from TRBV3-1 and TRBJ1-2; D perhaps matches TRBD1 (5 bases). V lost 4 bases and J lost 6, with 15 bases in between. This CDR3 has 14 residues. Germline V gene data show CDR1 as LGHDT and CDR2 as YNNKEL (reference sequence). CDR3 loop: CASSPAGAYNGYTF. In DNA, the CDR3 is TGTGCCAGCAGCCCGGCTGGGGCTTACAATGGCTACACCTTC.

The V gene is TRBV27, the J gene TRBJ1-2; weak D call: TRBD1 (6 bases). The CDR3 runs to 19 residues. CDR1 and CDR2 from the germline V gene are MNHEY and SMNVEV (reference sequence). The ends were cut back, 1 base at V and 4 bases at J, with 25 bases in the middle. The DNA of the CDR3 is TGTGCCAGCAGTTTATATCCCCCTGGGGGCACCCTTATCCCCTATGGCTACACCTTC. Its translation is CASSLYPPGGTLIPYGYTF.

This clonotype was counted ten times or more. The genes are TRBV18 and TRBJ1-4; D is possibly TRBD1 (5 bases). The CDR3 has 13 amino acids. The germline CDR1 and CDR2 sequences are KGHSH and LQKENI. Trimming removed 3 bases from V and 8 bases from J, with 10 bases in between. This CDR3 is CASSPSGTEKLFF. The CDR3 region has the DNA TGTGCCAGCTCACCTTCAGGGACCGAAAAACTGTTTTTT. Full variable domain (missing parts from reference TRBV18 and TRBJ1-4): NAGVMQNPRHLVRRRGQEARLRCSPMKGHSHVYWYRQLPEEGLKFMVYLQKENIIDESGMPKERFSAEFPKEGPSILRIQQVVRGDSAAYFCASSPSGTEKLFFGSGTQLSVL.

This clonotype appeared a single time. The rearrangement links TRBV30 to TRBJ2-4; D gene uncertain. V lost 5 bases and J lost 0, with 11 bases in between. The V gene's germline CDR1 is GTSNPN and CDR2 SVGIG (reference sequence). The CDR3 is 14 amino acids. The CDR3 nucleotides are TGTGCCTGGTCCGGGTCACTAGCCAAAAACATTCAGTACTTC. It translates to CAWSGSLAKNIQYF.

At least ten counts were recorded for this clonotype. The chain carries TRBV3-1 and TRBJ1-1, with D unclear. Trimming took off 3 bases at V and 4 bases at J, with 6 bases between the two ends. Germline CDR1 is LGHDT and CDR2 is YNNKEL (reference sequence). The CDR3 contains 12 residues. DNA for the CDR3: TGTGCCAGCAGCCACCGTGGCACTGAAGCTTTCTTT. It yields the protein CASSHRGTEAFF.

In its sample, this clonotype was seen a few times. V usage is TRBV27 and J usage is TRBJ2-7, with D perhaps being TRBD1 or TRBD2 (5 bases each). Trimming took 0 bases from V and 3 from J, leaving 15 bases between them. CDR3 length: 16 amino acids. Germline CDR1 and CDR2: MNHEY and SMNVEV (reference sequence). The CDR3 DNA reads TGTGCCAGCAGTTTATCGGGACGGACCGACCTCTACGAGCAGTACTTC. As protein: CASSLSGRTDLYEQYF.

This clonotype was recorded at least ten times. V is TRBV7-3 and J is TRBJ2-5, with a weak D call TRBD2 (5 bases). The CDR3 runs to 13 residues. V lost 5 bases, J lost 2 bases, and 9 bases lay in between. In germline, CDR1 is SGHTA, CDR2 FQGTGA. The CDR3, as DNA: TGTGCCAGCAGCCTAGCAGAACAAGAGACCCAGTACTTC. Translation: CASSLAEQETQYF.

Many counts were recorded for this clonotype. This chain connects TRBV18 to TRBJ2-2; D is uncertain. Trimming took 2 bases from V and 6 from J, leaving 7 bases between them. The CDR3 runs to 13 residues. Germline V gene data show CDR1 as KGHSH and CDR2 as LQKENI. The CDR3 sequence: CASSPRDSGELFF. The CDR3 coding sequence is TGTGCCAGCTCACCAAGGGATTCCGGGGAGCTGTTTTTT.

This clonotype was counted at least ten times. The CDR3 protein is CAMRGETSGIHEQFF. The CDR3 nucleotides read TGTGCCATGCGTGGAGAGACTAGCGGGATCCATGAGCAGTTCTTC. J is TRBJ2-1 and V is TRBV6-1, with 11 bases aligning to TRBD2. In germline, CDR1 is MNHNS, CDR2 SASEGT. The CDR3 contains 15 residues. V trimming: 10 bases; J trimming: 8 bases; junction bases outside the gene matches: 13.

Note on this clonotype: This may arise from a read error, as a much more abundant clone is one base away. The rearrangement uses TRBV20-1 and TRBJ2-7; TRBD2 matches 9 bases. Per the germline V gene, CDR1 is DFQATT and CDR2 is SNEGSKA (reference sequence). There are 14 residues in the CDR3. The CDR3 reads CRARAREGSYEQYF. The CDR3 nucleotides are TGCCGTGCTAGGGCGCGGGAGGGCTCCTACGAGCAGTACTTC.

This clonotype was seen more than once but under ten times. One end of the junction does not line up with germline, which may come from a read error. The chain combines TRBV7-8 with TRBJ2-7; 8 bases agree with TRBD2. Looked up from germline, CDR1 is SGHVS and CDR2 is FQNEAQ. CDR3 size: 17 residues. This chain's CDR3 is CASSFGTSSYHSHEQYF. In DNA, the CDR3 is TGTGCCAGCAGCTTTGGGACTAGTTCCTACCACTCCCACGAGCAGTACTTC.

This clonotype was counted at least ten times. This chain uses TRBV6-1 with TRBJ2-1; D uncertain. Germline values: CDR1 MNHNS, CDR2 SASEGT. This CDR3 is 13 amino acids long. Trimming cost V 7 bases and J 2 bases, with 9 bases left between them. CDR3 sequence reads: CASTTQPYNEQFF. The CDR3 nucleotides are TGTGCCAGCACTACTCAACCCTACAATGAGCAGTTCTTC.

This clonotype was seen a handful of times. The chain links TRBV28 to TRBJ1-5, with D tentatively TRBD1 (6 bases). The germline V and J ends were trimmed by 8 bases and 0 bases, with 11 bases remaining between them. The CDR3 is 14 amino acids. Looked up from germline, CDR1 is MDHEN and CDR2 is SYDVKM. CDR3 nucleotide sequence: TGTGCCAGCCTACAGGGAAATAGCAATCAGCCCCAGCATTTT. This codes for CASLQGNSNQPQHF.

In this sample, this clonotype turned up many times. The rearrangement joins TRBV18 to TRBJ2-7; D call uncertain. V was cut by 2 bases and J by 2 bases, with 10 bases left in between. The CDR3 is 14 amino acids. Germline loops: CDR1 KGHSH, CDR2 LQKENI. The CDR3 region has the DNA TGTGCCAGCTCACCATTCGACAACCCCTACGAGCAGTACTTC. Amino acid sequence: CASSPFDNPYEQYF.

This clonotype was seen ten or more times. The V call is TRBV3-1, the J call TRBJ2-7; D is ambiguous. The V gene lost 1 base and the J gene lost 3 bases, with 16 bases spanning the gap. The CDR3 is 16 amino acids. Germline CDR1 and CDR2: LGHDT and YNNKEL (reference sequence). In DNA, the CDR3 is TGTGCCAGCAGCCAAGGGTCGGAGATACGATACTACGAGCAGTACTTC. It translates to CASSQGSEIRYYEQYF.

This clonotype was recorded many times. The chain links TRBV19 to TRBJ1-4; TRBD1 is a possible D gene (6 bases). Germline loops: CDR1 LNHDA, CDR2 SQIVND (reference sequence). The V end was cut by 8 bases, the J end by 5 bases, with 12 bases between. This CDR3 spans 13 amino acids. The DNA for the CDR3 is TGTGCCAGTTTCGAAACAGGGAATGAAAAACTGTTTTTT. This encodes CASFETGNEKLFF.